These 28 T cell receptor beta chains share one sample of origin, sequenced in a study of blood T cell repertoires in COVID-19. The repertoire was sequenced with immunoSEQ multiplex PCR; TCRdb's copy has only in-frame clones and lacks some. Seen here are about 390,000 clones, around 87% observed once, and the top ten hold over 2%. The sample taken for sequencing was peripheral blood. The source is a woman aged 60-75 years with COVID-19, enrolled during active disease.

V is TRBV6-5 and J is TRBJ1-1, with D maybe TRBD1 (5 bases). Trimming took 6 bases from V and 0 from J, leaving 14 bases between them. The CDR3 has 15 amino acids. The germline V gene encodes CDR1 MNHEY and CDR2 SVGAGI. The CDR3 DNA is TGTGCCAGCAGGGCCAAGACAGAAATGAACACTGAAGCTTTCTTT. Its translation: CASRAKTEMNTEAFF.

This clone was seen a handful of times. The chain links TRBV7-9 to TRBJ1-2; D is possibly TRBD1 (5 bases). The CDR3 has 15 residues. Germline loops: CDR1 SEHNR, CDR2 FQNEAQ (reference sequence). Trimming pared 1 base from V and 7 bases from J, leaving 16 bases between. The CDR3 spells CASSLDEGVALGYTF. The CDR3 DNA sequence: TGTGCCAGCAGCTTAGATGAAGGGGTCGCGCTTGGCTACACCTTC. The full variable domain, completed using reference TRBV7-9 and TRBJ1-2, is DTGVSQNPRHKITKRGQNVTFRCDPISEHNRLYWYRQTLGQGPEFLTYFQNEAQLEKSRLLSDRFSAERPKGSFSTLEIQRTEQGDSAMYLCASSLDEGVALGYTFGSGTRLTVV.

This clone was detected a few times. The V gene is TRBV18, the J gene TRBJ1-5, with 7 nucleotides matching TRBD1. Trimming at V came to 1 base and at J to 6 bases, leaving 3 bases not matched to a gene. Germline CDR1 reads KGHSH; CDR2 reads LQKENI. The CDR3 runs to 14 residues. As DNA, the CDR3 is TGTGCCAGCTCACCACAGGGGGCAGGTCAGCCCCAGCATTTT. Encoded protein: CASSPQGAGQPQHF.

This clone was seen a few times. The chain recombines TRBV3-1 (or the pseudogene TRBV3-2) with TRBJ2-5, with TRBD2 identical over 12 bases. Germline CDR1 reads LGHDT; CDR2 reads YNNKEL (reference sequence). Trimming took 5 bases from V and 4 from J; bases not matched to a gene: 5. This CDR3 spans 15 amino acids. The chain's CDR3 is CASSSLAGGRETQYF. The CDR3 DNA reads as TGTGCCAGCAGCTCTCTAGCGGGGGGGAGAGAGACCCAGTACTTC.

V gene TRBV7-2 combines with J gene TRBJ2-3; 7 nucleotides match TRBD2. V was pared by 7 bases and J by 1 base, with 8 bases of the junction left unmatched. The CDR3 runs 15 residues. The germline V gene encodes CDR1 SGHTA and CDR2 FQGNSA. The CDR3 reads CASTTGAGRTDTQYF. CDR3 in DNA: TGTGCCAGCACCACTGGAGCGGGACGCACAGATACGCAGTATTTT.

In nucleotides, the CDR3 is TGTGCCAGCAGTGACTCTGGTCTCACCAGGGTCGATGAGCAGTTCTTC. This gives the protein CASSDSGLTRVDEQFF. J is TRBJ2-1 and V is TRBV6-4; weak D call: TRBD1 (5 bases). Deletions cut 0 bases from V and 8 bases from J, with 17 bases between. The CDR3 has 16 amino acids. Germline V lookup: CDR1 MRHNA, CDR2 SNTAGT.

This chain joins TRBV29-1 and TRBJ2-7, with a weak D call TRBD1 (6 bases). There are 12 residues in the CDR3. The V end was cut by 7 bases, the J end by 6 bases, with 16 bases between. CDR1 SQVTM and CDR2 ANQGSEA come from the germline V gene. CDR3 coding DNA: TGCAGCGCCTCAGAGGGGACACGCGAGCAGTACTTC. Translating it yields CSASEGTREQYF.

The chain uses TRBV6-6 and TRBJ2-1; maybe TRBD1 (5 bases). Trimming shortened V by 2 bases and J by 1 base, and 9 bases separated the two germline ends. The CDR3 contains 15 residues. Germline V gives CDR1 MNHNY, CDR2 SVGAGI (reference sequence). This CDR3 reads CASSYGRVSYNEQFF. As DNA, the CDR3 is TGTGCCAGCAGTTACGGCAGGGTTTCCTACAATGAGCAGTTCTTC.

This sequence joins TRBV2 and TRBJ1-4, with D possibly matching TRBD1 (5 bases). Germline-derived CDR1 and CDR2 are SNHLY and FYNNEI. Deletions cut 11 bases from V and 8 bases from J, with 15 bases between. The CDR3 totals 12 residues. The CDR3 DNA reads as TGTGCCTGCGGGGGATCTGGAGAAAAACTGTTTTTT. This codes for CACGGSGEKLFF.

This clone was found a few times. The CDR3 loop is CASSRDRGGNEQYF. DNA for the CDR3: TGTGCCAGCAGCAGGGACAGGGGTGGTAACGAGCAGTACTTC. The chain uses TRBV27 and TRBJ2-7, with TRBD1 matching 10 bases. With 6 bases clipped from V and 5 bases from J, the junction kept 7 bases outside the gene matches. Germline CDR1 and CDR2: MNHEY and SMNVEV (reference sequence). This CDR3 is 14 amino acids long.

This clone was found once. The J gene is TRBJ2-7, the V gene TRBV10-3; 12 bases are shared with TRBD2. Germline V gives CDR1 ENHRY, CDR2 SYGVKD. This CDR3 region has 16 residues. V gave up 5 bases and J gave up 2 bases; unmatched junction bases: 7. CDR3 coding DNA: TGTGCCATCAGTTTAGGACTAGCGGGGTCTACCTACGAGCAGTACTTC. Residues: CAISLGLAGSTYEQYF.

The rearrangement links TRBV5-1 to TRBJ2-4; D might be TRBD2 (6 bases). The length of the CDR3 is 16 residues. Deletions cut 0 bases from V and 0 bases from J, with 10 bases between. CDR1 and CDR2 from the germline V gene are SGHRS and YFSETQ. Written as DNA, the CDR3 is TGCGCCAGCAGCTTGGAGGGGACTCTAGCCAAAAACATTCAGTACTTC. Translation gives CASSLEGTLAKNIQYF.

The rearrangement links TRBV27 to TRBJ1-5; weak D call: TRBD1 (6 bases). Per the germline V gene, CDR1 is MNHEY and CDR2 is SMNVEV (reference sequence). V was clipped by 4 bases and J by 0 bases, with 19 bases between them. The CDR3 has 18 residues. The CDR3 DNA follows: TGTGCCAGCAGTTCCCGGACAGAACTGTTATATAGCAATCAGCCCCAGCATTTT. Amino acid sequence: CASSSRTELLYSNQPQHF.

The J gene is TRBJ1-6, the V gene TRBV27, with 12 bases that match TRBD1. V was pared by 11 bases and J by 10 bases, with 6 bases of the junction left unmatched. Germline CDR1 MNHEY, CDR2 SMNVEV (reference sequence). The CDR3 is 13 residues long. CDR3 in DNA: TGTGCCGTTGGGACAGGGGGCTCCTCACCCCTCCACTTT. Translation gives CAVGTGGSSPLHF.

There are a few counts of this clone. V is TRBV15 and J is TRBJ2-5; 7 nucleotides match TRBD1. V gave up 6 bases and J gave up 4 bases; unmatched junction bases: 5. Germline CDR1 is LNHNV and CDR2 is YYDKDF (reference sequence). The CDR3 contains 13 residues. The DNA of the CDR3 is TGTGCCACCAGGAGACAGGGAACAGAGACCCAGTACTTC. Protein product: CATRRQGTETQYF.

The chain carries TRBV27 and TRBJ1-5, with 9 bases lining up with TRBD1. V shed 4 bases and J 6 bases; nucleotides not matched to a gene: 10. Germline CDR1 reads MNHEY; CDR2 reads SMNVEV (reference sequence). The CDR3 runs 16 residues. The CDR3 loop is CASSSVGTGRGQPQHF. In nucleotides, the CDR3 is TGTGCCAGCAGTTCCGTCGGGACAGGGAGGGGTCAGCCCCAGCATTTT.

The chain links TRBV5-1 to TRBJ1-2; 7 nucleotides align to TRBD1. The length of the CDR3 is 17 residues. Germline assignment: CDR1 SGHRS and CDR2 YFSETQ. With 3 bases clipped from V and 4 bases from J, the junction kept 15 bases outside the gene matches. DNA of the CDR3: TGCGCCAGCAGCTCCCCTTCCGGCCGGGACAGCTTCTATGGCTACACCTTC. Amino acid sequence: CASSSPSGRDSFYGYTF. Complete variable domain (other parts from reference TRBV5-1 and TRBJ1-2): KAGVTQTPRYLIKTRGQQVTLSCSPISGHRSVSWYQQTPGQGLQFLFEYFSETQRNKGNFPGRFSGRQFSNSRSEMNVSTLELGDSALYLCASSSPSGRDSFYGYTFGSGTRLTVV.

The chain combines TRBV19 with TRBJ1-3; 7 positions match TRBD1. V gave up 8 bases and J gave up 9 bases; unmatched junction bases: 10. CDR3 length: 13 residues. Germline CDR1 LNHDA, CDR2 SQIVND (reference sequence). For the CDR3, the DNA is TGTGCCAGTCGATACAGGGGACAAGGCACCATATATTTT. Amino acids: CASRYRGQGTIYF.

This chain uses TRBV29-1 with TRBJ2-7; no definite D call. The CDR3 runs 20 residues. Looked up from germline, CDR1 is SQVTM and CDR2 is ANQGSEA. Between the trimmed V and J ends, which lost 6 bases and 5 bases, there was a span of 38 bases. CDR3 protein: CSVIAPRSLVFTGSADEQYF. The CDR3 DNA reads as TGCAGCGTAATCGCGCCCCGGAGCCTAGTTTTTACGGGTTCTGCGGACGAGCAGTACTTC.

The J gene is TRBJ1-5, the V gene TRBV2; 8 nucleotides match TRBD1. With V trimmed by 5 bases and J by 7 bases, 7 bases remained unmatched. Germline assignment: CDR1 SNHLY and CDR2 FYNNEI. The CDR3 length is 14 residues. CDR3 amino acids: CASSSGQGGQPQHF. The CDR3 DNA is TGTGCCAGCAGTTCAGGACAGGGAGGCCAGCCCCAGCATTTT.

The J gene is TRBJ2-3, the V gene TRBV5-1; TRBD2 matches at 8 bases. Germline V gene data show CDR1 as SGHRS and CDR2 as YFSETQ. This CDR3 spans 17 amino acids. With 1 base clipped from V and 2 bases from J, the junction kept 9 bases outside the gene matches. CDR3 residues: CASSLWNSGDPTDTQYF. CDR3 bases: TGCGCCAGCAGCTTGTGGAATAGCGGGGACCCCACAGATACGCAGTATTTT.

The chain recombines TRBV5-1 with TRBJ2-5; 15 nucleotides line up with TRBD2. V shed 3 bases, J shed 0 bases, and the junction held 6 bases outside the gene matches. Germline V gene data show CDR1 as SGHRS and CDR2 as YFSETQ. The CDR3 consists of 18 residues. CDR3 nucleotides: TGCGCCAGCAGCTCAGGACTAGCGGGGGGGTTGTACCAAGAGACCCAGTACTTC. It is translated as CASSSGLAGGLYQETQYF.

The CDR3: CASSSPRDRGRYEQYF. For the CDR3, the DNA is TGTGCCAGCAGTTCCCCACGGGACAGGGGGCGATACGAGCAGTACTTC. This sequence joins TRBV28 and TRBJ2-7; 12 nucleotides align to TRBD1. Trimming cost V 4 bases and J 4 bases; bases outside gene matches: 8. From germline, CDR1 is MDHEN and CDR2 SYDVKM. The CDR3 runs 16 residues.

A note on this clone: Sequence at one end of the junction differs from germline and may be a read error. V is TRBV6-5 and J is TRBJ1-2, with 7 bases aligning to TRBD1. CDR1 MNHEY and CDR2 SVGAGI come from the germline V gene. The length of the CDR3 is 11 residues. CDR3 coding DNA: TGTGCCAGCAATAGACAGGGTGGAAACCCCTTC. Translated: CASNRQGGNPF.

As to this clone: The sample holds other DNA sequences that translate to the same CDR3. The gene calls are TRBV18 and TRBJ2-7; TRBD1 matches at 8 bases. V was pared by 2 bases and J by 0 bases, with 3 bases of the junction left unmatched. CDR3 length: 15 residues. The germline V gene encodes CDR1 KGHSH and CDR2 LQKENI. CDR3 in DNA: TGTGCCAGCTCACCAGGTACAGGGGGCTCCTACGAGCAGTACTTC. Translating it yields CASSPGTGGSYEQYF. The entire variable domain, with the rest obtained from reference TRBV18 and TRBJ2-7, is as follows: NAGVMQNPRHLVRRRGQEARLRCSPMKGHSHVYWYRQLPEEGLKFMVYLQKENIIDESGMPKERFSAEFPKEGPSILRIQQVVRGDSAAYFCASSPGTGGSYEQYFGPGTRLTVT.

The V call is TRBV5-1, the J call TRBJ2-4, with D perhaps TRBD1 (5 bases). CDR3 size: 15 residues. Looked up from germline, CDR1 is SGHRS and CDR2 is YFSETQ. The V and J ends lost 1 base and 2 bases respectively, with 10 bases between them. The CDR3, as DNA: TGCGCCAGCAGCTTGACTACAGGAACCAAAAACATTCAGTACTTC. The encoded protein is CASSLTTGTKNIQYF. Together with reference TRBV5-1 and TRBJ2-4, the CDR3 gives the full variable domain: KAGVTQTPRYLIKTRGQQVTLSCSPISGHRSVSWYQQTPGQGLQFLFEYFSETQRNKGNFPGRFSGRQFSNSRSEMNVSTLELGDSALYLCASSLTTGTKNIQYFGAGTRLSVL.

A single count supports this clone. This specimen includes other DNA sequences encoding the same CDR3. The chain recombines TRBV5-1 with TRBJ1-6, with 7 bases matching TRBD1. V was clipped by 4 bases and J by 7 bases; unmatched bases: 5. Germline CDR1 reads SGHRS; CDR2 reads YFSETQ. CDR3 length: 14 amino acids. CDR3 sequence reads: CASSPGQVNSPLHF. The CDR3 DNA reads TGCGCCAGCAGCCCCGGACAGGTGAATTCACCCCTCCACTTT. Filled out from reference TRBV5-1 and TRBJ1-6, the complete variable domain reads KAGVTQTPRYLIKTRGQQVTLSCSPISGHRSVSWYQQTPGQGLQFLFEYFSETQRNKGNFPGRFSGRQFSNSRSEMNVSTLELGDSALYLCASSPGQVNSPLHFGNGTRLTVT.

J is TRBJ2-5 and V is TRBV29-1; 8 bases align to TRBD1. Germline V gene sequence: CDR1 SQVTM, CDR2 ANQGSEA. J lost 5 bases, V lost 2 bases, and 10 bases had no gene match. The length of the CDR3 is 15 residues. The CDR3 region is CSVESDRTGRETQYF. CDR3 DNA: TGCAGCGTTGAAAGTGATAGGACAGGGCGGGAGACCCAGTACTTC.